This TCR beta chain is from a study of blood T cell repertoires in COVID-19. V was shortened by 3 bases and J by 0 bases, with 5 bases between the two germline ends. CDR3 length equals 13 residues. The germline gives CDR1 SEHNR, CDR2 FQNEAQ (reference sequence). Only in-frame clones appear in the TCRdb table, and some are missing; sequencing was by immunoSEQ multiplex PCR. The table lists 150,000 to 200,000 clones, roughly 85% of them singletons. Cohort 3 recovery required two negative PCRs, clearance, or symptom resolution. The receptor comes from a woman aged 45-59 years who had recovered from COVID-19. The chain uses TRBV7-9 and TRBJ1-1; D unclear. Sequenced sample: PBMCs or T cells enriched from blood (not recorded which). DNA of the CDR3: TGTGCCAGCAGCTTTTTCATGAACACTGAAGCTTTCTTT. This encodes CASSFFMNTEAFF.